This T cell receptor (beta chain) derives from a study of blood T cell repertoires in COVID-19. Study information: Samples came from the United States, Italy and Spain, spanning acute and convalescent COVID-19. T cells, B-cell-depleted T cells, or PBMCs supplied cDNA or gDNA.

This CDR3 spans 15 amino acids. Germline V gene data show CDR1 as MNHEY and CDR2 as SVGAGI. Trimming took 2 bases from V and 6 from J, leaving 17 bases between them. TCRdb keeps only in-frame clones here, not all; method: immunoSEQ multiplex PCR. The table shows around 86,000 clones, with more than 75% occurring only once. Sequencing was performed on peripheral blood. V gene TRBV6-5 combines with J gene TRBJ2-7; D may be TRBD2 (7 bases). The receptor comes from a human donor in a cohort sampled during active COVID-19. The CDR3 DNA follows: TGTGCCAGCAGTTACGAGTTCGGGGGGCGGGGCGAGCAGTACTTC. It is translated as CASSYEFGGRGEQYF.